The clone carrying this T cell receptor (beta chain) was counted only a few times. Its antigen is not identified. These data originate in a study of cytomegalovirus exposure and HLA in healthy donors. The wider study: Later, an analysis reported that the 120 or so validation repertoires had used the same platform as the approximately 720 first-cohort repertoires. General study points: Testing in vitro showed a few CMV-associated chains specific for CMV antigens.

Separate from the roughly 630-subject first cohort was the approximately 120-subject validation cohort, to which the donors belonged. The CDR3 covers 14 residues. Germline-derived CDR1 and CDR2 are MDHEN and SYDVKM. Trimming cost V 5 bases and J 6 bases, with 14 bases left between them. Generated by immunoSEQ multiplex PCR, the TCRdb table keeps only in-frame clones and is missing some. The table includes roughly 270,000 clones, around nine tenths detected once. This sequence originates from a woman in her late teens or twenties in good health and CMV-seronegative. The chain employs TRBV28 and TRBJ1-5; D may be TRBD1 (5 bases). What was sequenced was PBMCs. The CDR3 region is CASSPGQGAQPQHF. Here the CDR3 DNA reads TGTGCCAGCAGTCCTGGGCAGGGCGCTCAGCCCCAGCATTTT.